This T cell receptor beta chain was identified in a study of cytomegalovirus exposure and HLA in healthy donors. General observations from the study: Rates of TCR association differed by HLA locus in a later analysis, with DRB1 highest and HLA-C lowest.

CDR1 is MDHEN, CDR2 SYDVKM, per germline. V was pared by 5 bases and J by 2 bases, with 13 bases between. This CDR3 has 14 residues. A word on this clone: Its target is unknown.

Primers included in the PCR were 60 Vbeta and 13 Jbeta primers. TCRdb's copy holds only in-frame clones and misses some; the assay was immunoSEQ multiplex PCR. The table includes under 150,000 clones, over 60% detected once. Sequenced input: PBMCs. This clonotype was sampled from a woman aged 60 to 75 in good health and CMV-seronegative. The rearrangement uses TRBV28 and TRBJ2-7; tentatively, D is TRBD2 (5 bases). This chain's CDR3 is CASSPLRGAYEQYF. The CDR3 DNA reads TGTGCCAGCAGTCCTCTTCGGGGAGCCTACGAGCAGTACTTC.